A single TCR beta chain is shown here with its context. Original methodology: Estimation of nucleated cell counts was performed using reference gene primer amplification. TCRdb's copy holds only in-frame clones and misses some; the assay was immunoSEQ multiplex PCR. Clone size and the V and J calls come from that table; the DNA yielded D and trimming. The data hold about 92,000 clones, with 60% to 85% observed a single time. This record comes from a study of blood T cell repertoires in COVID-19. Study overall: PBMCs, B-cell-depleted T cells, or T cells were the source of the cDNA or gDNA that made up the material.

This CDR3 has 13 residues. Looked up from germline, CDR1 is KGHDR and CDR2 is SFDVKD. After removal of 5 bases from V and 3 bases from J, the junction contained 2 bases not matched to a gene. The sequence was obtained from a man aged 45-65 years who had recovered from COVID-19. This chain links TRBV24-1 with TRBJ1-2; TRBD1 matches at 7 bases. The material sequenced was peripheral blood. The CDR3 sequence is CATSGGTDYGYTF. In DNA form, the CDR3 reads TGTGCCACCAGTGGGGGGACAGACTATGGCTACACCTTC.